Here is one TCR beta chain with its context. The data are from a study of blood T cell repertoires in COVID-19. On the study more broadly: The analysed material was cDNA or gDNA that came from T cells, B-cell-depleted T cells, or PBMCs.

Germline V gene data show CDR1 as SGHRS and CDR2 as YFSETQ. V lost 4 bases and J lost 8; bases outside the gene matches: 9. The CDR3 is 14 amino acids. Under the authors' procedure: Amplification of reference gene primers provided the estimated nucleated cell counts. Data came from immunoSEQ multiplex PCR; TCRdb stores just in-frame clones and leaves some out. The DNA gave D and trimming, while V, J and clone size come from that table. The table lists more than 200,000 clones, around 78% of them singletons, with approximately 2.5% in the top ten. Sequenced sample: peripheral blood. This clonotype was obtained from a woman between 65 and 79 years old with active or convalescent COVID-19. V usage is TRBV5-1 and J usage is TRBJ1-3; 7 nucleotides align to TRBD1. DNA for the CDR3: TGCGCCAGCAGCCCTCAGGCCACAGGGGACACCATATATTTT. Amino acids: CASSPQATGDTIYF.